Each of the 7 T cell receptor beta chains below was sequenced from the same sample in a study of OX40 agonist ivuxolimab in advanced cancers. TCRdb keeps only in-frame clones here, not all; method: immunoSEQ multiplex PCR. The top ten clones hold more than 1.2% of a sample with over 95,000 clones, about four fifths of them seen once. The sample consisted of CD4+ or CD8+ T cells sorted from blood, taken in a trial of the OX40 agonist ivuxolimab. Source of these receptors: an adult with an advanced solid tumor such as melanoma, head and neck, liver or kidney cancer.

The V call is TRBV10-3, the J call TRBJ1-3; D gene unclear. Trimming shortened V by 0 bases and J by 0 bases, and 15 bases separated the two germline ends. Germline V gives CDR1 ENHRY, CDR2 SYGVKD. CDR3 size: 18 residues. DNA for the CDR3: TGTGCCATCAGTGAGTCGTTACCAGGATGGGCCTCTGGAAACACCATATATTTT. It translates to CAISESLPGWASGNTIYF.

The table lists this clone with a few counts. V is TRBV27 and J is TRBJ2-4; D is uncertain. Germline V CDR1 and CDR2: MNHEY, SMNVEV (reference sequence). Trimming left V 6 bases short and J 0 bases short, with 15 bases between. This CDR3 has 16 residues. The CDR3 sequence: CASSPWISRAKNIQYF. In nucleotides, the CDR3 is TGTGCCAGCAGCCCCTGGATTTCGCGAGCCAAAAACATTCAGTACTTC.

This clone has just one count. This sequence joins TRBV28 and TRBJ2-1; 9 positions agree with TRBD1. Germline V lookup: CDR1 MDHEN, CDR2 SYDVKM. V trimming: 4 bases; J trimming: 8 bases; junction bases outside the gene matches: 12. The CDR3 runs 16 residues. The CDR3 region is CASSSKRDRAHDEQFF. The CDR3 DNA reads as TGTGCCAGCAGTTCTAAACGGGACAGGGCGCATGATGAGCAGTTCTTC.

The chain recombines TRBV4-3 with TRBJ1-2; D might be TRBD1 (6 bases). Trimming removed 0 bases from V and 3 bases from J, with 20 bases in between. This CDR3 comprises 18 residues. CDR1 and CDR2 from the germline V gene are LGHNA and YSLEER. In DNA form, the CDR3 reads TGCGCCAGCAGCCAAGATCTTCCGGACAGCCAATTAGACTATGGCTACACCTTC. It codes for CASSQDLPDSQLDYGYTF.

The V call is TRBV4-1, the J call TRBJ1-4, with a weak D call TRBD1 (5 bases). Per germline, CDR1 MGHRA and CDR2 YSYEKL. V was cut by 4 bases and J by 0 bases, with 21 bases left in between. The CDR3 covers 19 residues. The CDR3 is CASSRMTGGGSATNEKLFF. The CDR3 region has the DNA TGCGCCAGCAGCCGTATGACGGGGGGAGGCTCTGCAACTAATGAAAAACTGTTTTTT.

This chain links TRBV5-1 with TRBJ2-2, with 7 bases matching TRBD1. CDR3 length: 16 residues. J lost 8 bases, V lost 4 bases, and 14 bases had no gene match. Germline V gene sequence: CDR1 SGHRS, CDR2 YFSETQ. CDR3 amino acids: CASSGLQGFAIGELFF. The CDR3 DNA follows: TGCGCCAGCAGCGGGTTACAGGGGTTCGCAATTGGGGAGCTGTTTTTT. Supplemented by reference TRBV5-1 and TRBJ2-2, the full variable domain reads KAGVTQTPRYLIKTRGQQVTLSCSPISGHRSVSWYQQTPGQGLQFLFEYFSETQRNKGNFPGRFSGRQFSNSRSEMNVSTLELGDSALYLCASSGLQGFAIGELFFGEGSRLTVL.

The chain combines TRBV10-3 with TRBJ2-3, with TRBD2 as a possible D gene (6 bases). V lost 6 bases, J lost 3 bases, and 13 bases lay in between. The germline V gene encodes CDR1 ENHRY and CDR2 SYGVKD. The CDR3 is 14 amino acids. The DNA of the CDR3 is TGTGCCATCAGGATTTCCGGGACTACAGATACGCAGTATTTT. Translating gives CAIRISGTTDTQYF.